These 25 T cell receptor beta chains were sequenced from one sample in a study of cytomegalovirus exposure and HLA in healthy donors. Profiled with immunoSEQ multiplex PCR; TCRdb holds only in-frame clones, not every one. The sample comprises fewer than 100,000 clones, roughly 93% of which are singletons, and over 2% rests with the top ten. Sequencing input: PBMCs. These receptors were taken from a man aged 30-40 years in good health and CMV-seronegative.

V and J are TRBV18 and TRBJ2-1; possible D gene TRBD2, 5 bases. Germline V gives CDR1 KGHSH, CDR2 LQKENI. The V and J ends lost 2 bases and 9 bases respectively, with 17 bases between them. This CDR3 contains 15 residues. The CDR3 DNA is TGTGCCAGCTCACCATTCAGTACCCAGGAGGCTGAGCAGTTCTTC. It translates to CASSPFSTQEAEQFF.

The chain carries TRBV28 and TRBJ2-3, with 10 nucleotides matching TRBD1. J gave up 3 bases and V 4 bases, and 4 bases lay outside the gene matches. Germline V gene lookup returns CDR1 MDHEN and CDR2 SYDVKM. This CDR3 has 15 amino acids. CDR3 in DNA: TGTGCCAGCAGTTCTCTGGGACAGGGGACAGATACGCAGTATTTT. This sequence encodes CASSSLGQGTDTQYF.

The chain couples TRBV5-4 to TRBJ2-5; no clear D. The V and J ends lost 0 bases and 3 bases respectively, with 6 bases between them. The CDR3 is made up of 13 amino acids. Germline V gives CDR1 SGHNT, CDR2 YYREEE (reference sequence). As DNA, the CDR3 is TGTGCCAGCAGCTTGGTCGGAGAAGAGACCCAGTACTTC. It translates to CASSLVGEETQYF.

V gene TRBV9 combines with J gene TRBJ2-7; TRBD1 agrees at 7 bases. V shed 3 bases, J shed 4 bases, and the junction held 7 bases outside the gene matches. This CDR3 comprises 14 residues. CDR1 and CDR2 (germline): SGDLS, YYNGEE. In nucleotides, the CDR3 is TGTGCCAGCAGCGAAAGGACAGGTCCGTACGAGCAGTACTTC. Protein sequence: CASSERTGPYEQYF.

The CDR3 DNA reads TGCGCCAGCAGCTTGCGGACAGGGGGGATTGAAAAACTGTTTTTT. Amino acid sequence: CASSLRTGGIEKLFF. The chain carries TRBV5-1 and TRBJ1-4, with 10 bases identical to TRBD1. The CDR3 runs 15 residues. With 1 base clipped from V and 7 bases from J, the junction kept 4 bases outside the gene matches. The germline gives CDR1 SGHRS, CDR2 YFSETQ.

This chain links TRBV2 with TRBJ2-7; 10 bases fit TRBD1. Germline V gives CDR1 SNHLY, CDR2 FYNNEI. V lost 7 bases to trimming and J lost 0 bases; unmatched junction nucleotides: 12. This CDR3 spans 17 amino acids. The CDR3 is CASIPDRGLSLSYEQYF. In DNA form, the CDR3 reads TGTGCCAGCATTCCAGACAGGGGGCTTTCCCTCTCCTACGAGCAGTACTTC. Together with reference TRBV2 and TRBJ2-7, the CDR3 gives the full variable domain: EPEVTQTPSHQVTQMGQEVILRCVPISNHLYFYWYRQILGQKVEFLVSFYNNEISEKSEIFDDQFSVERPDGSNFTLKIRSTKLEDSAMYFCASIPDRGLSLSYEQYFGPGTRLTVT.

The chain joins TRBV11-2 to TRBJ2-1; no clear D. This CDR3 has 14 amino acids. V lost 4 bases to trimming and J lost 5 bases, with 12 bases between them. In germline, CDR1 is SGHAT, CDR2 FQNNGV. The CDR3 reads CASSSSTVNNEQFF. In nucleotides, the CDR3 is TGTGCCAGCAGCTCGTCAACAGTTAACAATGAGCAGTTCTTC.

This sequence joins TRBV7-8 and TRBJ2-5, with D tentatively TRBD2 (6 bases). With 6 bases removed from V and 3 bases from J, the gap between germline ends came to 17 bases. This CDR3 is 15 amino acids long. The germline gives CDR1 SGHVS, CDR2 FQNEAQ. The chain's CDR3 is CASSWGWGEEETQYF. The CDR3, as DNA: TGTGCCAGCAGTTGGGGTTGGGGGGAGGAAGAGACCCAGTACTTC.

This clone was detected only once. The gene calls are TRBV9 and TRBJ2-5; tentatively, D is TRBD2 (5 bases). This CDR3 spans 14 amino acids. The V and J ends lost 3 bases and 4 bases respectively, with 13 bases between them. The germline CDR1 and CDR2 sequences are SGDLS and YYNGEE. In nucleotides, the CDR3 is TGTGCCAGCAGCGCGTGGGGAGACCGAGAGACCCAGTACTTC. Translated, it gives CASSAWGDRETQYF.

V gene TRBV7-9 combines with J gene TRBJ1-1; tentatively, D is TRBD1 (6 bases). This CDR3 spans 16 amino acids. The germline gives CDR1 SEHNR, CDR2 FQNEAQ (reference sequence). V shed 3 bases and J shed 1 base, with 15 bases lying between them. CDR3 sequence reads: CASSFRARDTNTEAFF. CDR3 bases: TGTGCCAGCAGCTTCAGGGCCCGGGACACGAACACTGAAGCTTTCTTT. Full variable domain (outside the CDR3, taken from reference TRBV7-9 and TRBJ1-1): DTGVSQNPRHKITKRGQNVTFRCDPISEHNRLYWYRQTLGQGPEFLTYFQNEAQLEKSRLLSDRFSAERPKGSFSTLEIQRTEQGDSAMYLCASSFRARDTNTEAFFGQGTRLTVV.

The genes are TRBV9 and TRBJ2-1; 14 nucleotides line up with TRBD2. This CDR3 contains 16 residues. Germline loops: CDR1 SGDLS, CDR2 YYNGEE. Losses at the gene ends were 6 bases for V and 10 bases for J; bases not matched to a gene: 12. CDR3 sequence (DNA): TGTGCCAGCACCCGGGGGGGACTAGCGGGAGTCGGGGAGCAGTTCTTC. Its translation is CASTRGGLAGVGEQFF.

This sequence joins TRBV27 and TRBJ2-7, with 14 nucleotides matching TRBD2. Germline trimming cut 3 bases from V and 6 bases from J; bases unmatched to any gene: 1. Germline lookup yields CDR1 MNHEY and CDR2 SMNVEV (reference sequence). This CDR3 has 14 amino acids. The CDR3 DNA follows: TGTGCCAGCAGTTTCGGACTAGCGGGGGGCGAGCAGTACTTC. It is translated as CASSFGLAGGEQYF.

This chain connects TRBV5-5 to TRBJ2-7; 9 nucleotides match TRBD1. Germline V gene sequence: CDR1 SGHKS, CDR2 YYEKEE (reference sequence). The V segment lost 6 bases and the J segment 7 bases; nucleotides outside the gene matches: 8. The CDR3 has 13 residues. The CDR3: CASTSPDRGEQYF. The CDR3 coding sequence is TGTGCCAGCACCTCTCCGGACAGGGGTGAGCAGTACTTC.

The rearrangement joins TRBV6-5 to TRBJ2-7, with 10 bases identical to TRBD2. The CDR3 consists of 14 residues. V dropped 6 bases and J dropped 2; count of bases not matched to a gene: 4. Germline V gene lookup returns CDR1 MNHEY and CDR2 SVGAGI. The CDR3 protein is CASRSGGVTYEQYF. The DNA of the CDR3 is TGTGCCAGCAGGAGCGGGGGGGTCACCTACGAGCAGTACTTC.

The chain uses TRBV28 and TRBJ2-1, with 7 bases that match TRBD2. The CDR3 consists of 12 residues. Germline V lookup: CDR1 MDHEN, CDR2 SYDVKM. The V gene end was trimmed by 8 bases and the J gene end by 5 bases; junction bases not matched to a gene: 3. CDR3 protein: CASQGGDNEQFF. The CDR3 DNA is TGTGCCAGCCAGGGAGGGGACAATGAGCAGTTCTTC. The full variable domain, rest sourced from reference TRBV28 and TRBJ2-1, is DVKVTQSSRYLVKRTGEKVFLECVQDMDHENMFWYRQDPGLGLRLIYFSYDVKMKEKGDIPEGYSVSREKKERFSLILESASTNQTSMYLCASQGGDNEQFFGPGTRLTVL.

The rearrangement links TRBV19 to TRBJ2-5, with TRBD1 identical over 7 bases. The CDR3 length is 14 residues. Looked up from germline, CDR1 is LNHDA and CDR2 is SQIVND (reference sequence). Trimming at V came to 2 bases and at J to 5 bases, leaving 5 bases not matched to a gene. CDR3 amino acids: CASSISGGRETQYF. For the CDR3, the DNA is TGTGCCAGTAGTATATCAGGGGGACGCGAGACCCAGTACTTC.

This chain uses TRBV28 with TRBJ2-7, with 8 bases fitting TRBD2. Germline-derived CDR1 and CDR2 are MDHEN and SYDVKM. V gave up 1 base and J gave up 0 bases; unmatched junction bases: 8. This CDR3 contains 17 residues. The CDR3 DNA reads TGTGCCAGCAGTTTATACAGCGGGGGCCACCCCTCCTACGAGCAGTACTTC. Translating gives CASSLYSGGHPSYEQYF.

CDR3 region: CASSPLEANYGYTF. The CDR3, as DNA: TGTGCCAGCAGCCCCCTTGAGGCTAACTATGGCTACACCTTC. The chain recombines TRBV11-1 with TRBJ1-2; D is unresolved. The CDR3 is 14 residues long. The germline gives CDR1 SGHAT, CDR2 FQDESV (reference sequence). Trimming shortened V by 5 bases and J by 0 bases, and 10 bases separated the two germline ends.

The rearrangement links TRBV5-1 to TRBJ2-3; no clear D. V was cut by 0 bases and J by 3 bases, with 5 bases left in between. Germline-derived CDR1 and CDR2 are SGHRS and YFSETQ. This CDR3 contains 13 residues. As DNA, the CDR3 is TGCGCCAGCAGCTTGGACTATACAGATACGCAGTATTTT. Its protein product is CASSLDYTDTQYF.

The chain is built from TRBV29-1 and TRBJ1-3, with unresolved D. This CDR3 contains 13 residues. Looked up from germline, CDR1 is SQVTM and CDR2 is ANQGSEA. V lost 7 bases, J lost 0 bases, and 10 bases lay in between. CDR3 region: CSARNVSGNTIYF. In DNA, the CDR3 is TGCAGCGCCAGAAACGTCTCTGGAAACACCATATATTTT.

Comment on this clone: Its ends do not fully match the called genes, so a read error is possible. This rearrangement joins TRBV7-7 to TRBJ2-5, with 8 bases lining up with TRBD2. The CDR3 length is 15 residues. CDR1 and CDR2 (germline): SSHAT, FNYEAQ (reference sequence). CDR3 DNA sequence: TGTGCTAGCAGCTTAATGACGGGGGGGGAAGAGACCCAGTACTTC. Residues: CASSLMTGGEETQYF. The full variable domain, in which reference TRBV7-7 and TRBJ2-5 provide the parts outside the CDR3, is GAGVSQSPRYKVTKRGQDVTLRCDPISSHATLYWYQQALGQGPEFLTYFNYEAQPDKSGLPSDRFSAERPEGSISTLTIQRTEQRDSAMYRCASSLMTGGEETQYFGPGTRLLVL.

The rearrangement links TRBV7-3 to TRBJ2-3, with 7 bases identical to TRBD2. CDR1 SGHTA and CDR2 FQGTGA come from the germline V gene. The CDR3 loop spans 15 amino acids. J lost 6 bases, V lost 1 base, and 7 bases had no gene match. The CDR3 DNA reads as TGTGCCAGCAGCTTAAGGGCGGGAGTGTTGGATACGCAGTATTTT. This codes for CASSLRAGVLDTQYF.

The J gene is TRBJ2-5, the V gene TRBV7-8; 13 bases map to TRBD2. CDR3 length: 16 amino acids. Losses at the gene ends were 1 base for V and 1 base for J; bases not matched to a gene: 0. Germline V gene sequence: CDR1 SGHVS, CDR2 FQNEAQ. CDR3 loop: CASSLGTSGGQETQYF. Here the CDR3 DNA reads TGTGCCAGCAGCTTAGGGACTAGCGGGGGCCAAGAGACCCAGTACTTC.

The CDR3 DNA follows: TGTGCCAGCAGTTCGCGCGGGGGTGAGCAGTTCTTC. It encodes CASSSRGGEQFF. The V and J genes are TRBV6-1 and TRBJ2-1; the match to TRBD2 covers 7 bases. This CDR3 comprises 12 residues. V trimming: 5 bases; J trimming: 9 bases; junction bases outside the gene matches: 4. Germline V lookup: CDR1 MNHNS, CDR2 SASEGT.

The CDR3 protein is CASSPGRDTPHEQYF. For the CDR3, the DNA is TGTGCCAGCTCACCAGGCCGGGATACCCCCCACGAGCAGTACTTC. This chain connects TRBV18 to TRBJ2-7; tentative D call: TRBD2 (5 bases). CDR3 length: 15 amino acids. With 2 bases removed from V and 5 bases from J, the gap between germline ends came to 16 bases. Germline V CDR1 and CDR2: KGHSH, LQKENI.